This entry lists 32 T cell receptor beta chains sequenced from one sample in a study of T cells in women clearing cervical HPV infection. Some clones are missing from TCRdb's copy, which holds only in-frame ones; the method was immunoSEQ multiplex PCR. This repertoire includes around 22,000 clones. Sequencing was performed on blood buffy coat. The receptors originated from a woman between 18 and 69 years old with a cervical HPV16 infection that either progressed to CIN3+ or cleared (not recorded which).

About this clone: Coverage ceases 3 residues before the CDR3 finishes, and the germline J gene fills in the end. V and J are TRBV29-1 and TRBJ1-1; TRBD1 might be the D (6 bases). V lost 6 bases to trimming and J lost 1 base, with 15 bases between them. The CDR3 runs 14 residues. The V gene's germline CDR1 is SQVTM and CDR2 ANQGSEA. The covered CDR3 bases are TGCAGCGTCACACAGGGAAATAAGAACACTGAA. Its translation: CSVTQGNKNTE. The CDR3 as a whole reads CSVTQGNKNTEAFF. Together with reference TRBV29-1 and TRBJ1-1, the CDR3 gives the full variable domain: SAVISQKPSRDICQRGTSLTIQCQVDSQVTMMFWYRQQPGQSLTLIATANQGSEATYESGFVIDKFPISRPNLTFSTLTVSNMSPEDSSIYLCSVTQGNKNTEAFFGQGTRLTVV.

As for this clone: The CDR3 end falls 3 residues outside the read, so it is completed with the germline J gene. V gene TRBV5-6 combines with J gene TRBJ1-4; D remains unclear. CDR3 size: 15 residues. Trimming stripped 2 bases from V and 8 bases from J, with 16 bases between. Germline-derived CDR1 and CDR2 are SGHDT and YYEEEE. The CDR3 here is CASSLFQYFEEKLFF. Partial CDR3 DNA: TGTGCCAGCAGCTTATTCCAGTATTTTGAGGAAAAA. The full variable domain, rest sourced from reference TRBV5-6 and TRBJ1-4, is DAGVTQSPTHLIKTRGQQVTLRCSPKSGHDTVSWYQQALGQGPQFIFQYYEEEERQRGNFPDRFSGHQFPNYSSELNVNALLLGDSALYLCASSLFQYFEEKLFFGSGTQLSVL.

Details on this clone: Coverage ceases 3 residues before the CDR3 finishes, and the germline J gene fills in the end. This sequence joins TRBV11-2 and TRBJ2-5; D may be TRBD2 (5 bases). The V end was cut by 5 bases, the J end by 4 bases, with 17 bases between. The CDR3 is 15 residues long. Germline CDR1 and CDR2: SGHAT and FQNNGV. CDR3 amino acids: CASSLNSGLRETQYF. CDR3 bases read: TGTGCCAGCAGCCTCAACTCGGGGTTAAGAGAGACC.

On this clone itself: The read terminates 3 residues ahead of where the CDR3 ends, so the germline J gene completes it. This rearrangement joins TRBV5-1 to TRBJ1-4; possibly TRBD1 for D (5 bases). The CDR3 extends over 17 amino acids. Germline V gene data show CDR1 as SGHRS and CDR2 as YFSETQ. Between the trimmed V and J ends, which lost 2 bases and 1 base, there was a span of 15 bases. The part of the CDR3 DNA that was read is TGCGCCAGCAGCTTTGGCAGGGTCACGGGAACTAATGAAAAA. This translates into CASSFGRVTGTNEK. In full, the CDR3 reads CASSFGRVTGTNEKLFF.

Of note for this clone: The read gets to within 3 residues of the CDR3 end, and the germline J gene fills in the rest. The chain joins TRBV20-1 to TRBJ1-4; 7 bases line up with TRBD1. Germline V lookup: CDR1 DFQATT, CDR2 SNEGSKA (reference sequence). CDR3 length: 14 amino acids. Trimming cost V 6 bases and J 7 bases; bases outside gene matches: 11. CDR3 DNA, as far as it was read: TGCAGTGCGAGGGGGCCTCGGCGGGGTGAAAAA. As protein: CSARGPRRGEK. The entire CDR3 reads CSARGPRRGEKLFF.

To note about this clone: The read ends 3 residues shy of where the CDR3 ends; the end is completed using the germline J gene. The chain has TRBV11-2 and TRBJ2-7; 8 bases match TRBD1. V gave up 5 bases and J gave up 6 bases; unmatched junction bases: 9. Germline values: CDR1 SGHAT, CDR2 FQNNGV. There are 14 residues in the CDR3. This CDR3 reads CASSRLGTGLEQYF. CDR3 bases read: TGTGCCAGCAGCAGGCTCGGGACAGGACTCGAG.

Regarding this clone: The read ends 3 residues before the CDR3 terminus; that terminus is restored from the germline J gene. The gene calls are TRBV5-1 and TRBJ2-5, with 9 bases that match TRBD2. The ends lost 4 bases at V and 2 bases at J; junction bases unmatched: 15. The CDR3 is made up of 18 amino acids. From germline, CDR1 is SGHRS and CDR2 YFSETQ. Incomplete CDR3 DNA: TGCGCCAGCAGCCCCGTGGCTAGCGGGATTAGCGGACAAGAGACC. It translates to CASSPVASGISGQET. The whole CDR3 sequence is CASSPVASGISGQETQYF.

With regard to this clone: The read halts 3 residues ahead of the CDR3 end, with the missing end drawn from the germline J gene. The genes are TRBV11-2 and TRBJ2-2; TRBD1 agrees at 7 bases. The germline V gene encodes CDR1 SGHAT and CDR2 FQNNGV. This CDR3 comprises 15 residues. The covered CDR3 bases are TGTGCCAGCAGCTTAGGAGGGACAGATTTTGAAAAG. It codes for CASSLGGTDFEK. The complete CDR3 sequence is CASSLGGTDFEKLFF.

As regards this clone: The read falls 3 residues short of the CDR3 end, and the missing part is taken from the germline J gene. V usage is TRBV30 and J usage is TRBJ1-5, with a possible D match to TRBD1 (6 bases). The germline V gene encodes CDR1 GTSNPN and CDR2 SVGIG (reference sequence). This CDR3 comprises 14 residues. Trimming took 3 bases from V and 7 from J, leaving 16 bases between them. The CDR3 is CAWSLSGGRQPQHF. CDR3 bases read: TGTGCCTGGAGCCTCTCGGGGGGCCGGCAGCCC.

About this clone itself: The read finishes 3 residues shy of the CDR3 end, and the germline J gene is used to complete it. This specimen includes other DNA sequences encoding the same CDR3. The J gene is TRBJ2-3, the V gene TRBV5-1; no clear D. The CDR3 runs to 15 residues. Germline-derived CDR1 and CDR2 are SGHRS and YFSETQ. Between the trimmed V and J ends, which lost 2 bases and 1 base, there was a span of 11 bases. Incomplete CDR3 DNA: TGCGCCAGCAGCTTAGAGTCGGTTGGCACAGATACG. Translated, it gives CASSLESVGTDT. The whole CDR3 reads CASSLESVGTDTQYF.

The sequenced part of the CDR3 DNA is TGTGCCACCCTAGCGGGGGGGCGAAATGAG. It encodes CATLAGGRNE. The CDR3 reads in full as CATLAGGRNEQFF. This chain uses TRBV11-2 with TRBJ2-1; 12 nucleotides agree with TRBD2. The DNA ends 3 residues before the CDR3 does, and the rest of the CDR3 is filled in from the germline J gene. The germline CDR1 and CDR2 sequences are SGHAT and FQNNGV. This CDR3 comprises 13 residues. With V trimmed by 10 bases and J by 7 bases, 5 bases remained unmatched.

The CDR3 DNA, read in part, is TGTGCCAGCAGCTTGATAGCAGAACAAGAGACG. Amino acids: CASSLIAEQET. From start to end, the CDR3 is CASSLIAEQETQYF. V and J are TRBV5-5 and TRBJ2-3; unclear D gene. The read ends 3 residues shy of where the CDR3 ends; the end is completed using the germline J gene. From germline, CDR1 is SGHKS and CDR2 YYEKEE (reference sequence). The CDR3 runs to 14 residues.

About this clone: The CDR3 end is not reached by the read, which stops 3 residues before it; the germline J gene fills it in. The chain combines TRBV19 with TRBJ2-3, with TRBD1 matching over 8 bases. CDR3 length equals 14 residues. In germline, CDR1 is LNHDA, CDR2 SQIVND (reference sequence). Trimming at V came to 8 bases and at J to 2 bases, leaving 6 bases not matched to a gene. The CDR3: CASSGGPTTDTQYF. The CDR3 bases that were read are TGTGCCAGTTCAGGGGGCCCTACCACAGATACG.

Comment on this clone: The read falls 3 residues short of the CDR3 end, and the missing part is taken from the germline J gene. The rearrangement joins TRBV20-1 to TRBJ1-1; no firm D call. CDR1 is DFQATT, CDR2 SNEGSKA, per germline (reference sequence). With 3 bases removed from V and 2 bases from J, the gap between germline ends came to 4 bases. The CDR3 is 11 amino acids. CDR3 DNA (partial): TGCAGTGCTAGTCTTAACACTGAA. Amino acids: CSASLNTE. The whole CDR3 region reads CSASLNTEAFF.

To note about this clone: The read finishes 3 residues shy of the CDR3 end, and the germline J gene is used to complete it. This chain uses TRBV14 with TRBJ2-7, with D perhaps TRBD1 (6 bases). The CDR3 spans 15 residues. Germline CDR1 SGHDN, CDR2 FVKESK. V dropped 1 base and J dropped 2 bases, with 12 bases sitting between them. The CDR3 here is CASSQVGWTAYEQYF. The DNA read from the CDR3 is TGTGCCAGCAGCCAAGTTGGTTGGACAGCCTACGAG.

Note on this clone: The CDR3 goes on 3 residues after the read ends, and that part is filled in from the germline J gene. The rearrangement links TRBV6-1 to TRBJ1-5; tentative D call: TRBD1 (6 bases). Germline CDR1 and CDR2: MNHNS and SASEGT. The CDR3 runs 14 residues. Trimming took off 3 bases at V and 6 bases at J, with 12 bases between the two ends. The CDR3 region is CASSDQQGGQPQHF. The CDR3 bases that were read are TGTGCCAGCAGTGACCAACAGGGCGGTCAGCCC.

CDR3 residues: CASREDRGSYEQYF. The CDR3 DNA, read in part, is TGTGCCAGCAGGGAGGACAGGGGTTCCTACGAG. V usage is TRBV2 and J usage is TRBJ2-7; 9 nucleotides agree with TRBD1. Sequencing ends 3 residues short of the CDR3 end; the germline J gene provides the rest. The germline gives CDR1 SNHLY, CDR2 FYNNEI. The CDR3 is 14 residues long. J lost 1 base, V lost 6 bases, and 4 bases had no gene match.

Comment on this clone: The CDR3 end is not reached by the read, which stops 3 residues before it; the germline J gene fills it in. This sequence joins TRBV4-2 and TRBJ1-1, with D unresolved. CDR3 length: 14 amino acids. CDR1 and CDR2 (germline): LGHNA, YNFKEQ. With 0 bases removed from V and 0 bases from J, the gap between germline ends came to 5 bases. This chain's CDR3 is CASSQDRMNTEAFF. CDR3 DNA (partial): TGTGCCAGCAGCCAAGACAGGATGAACACTGAA.

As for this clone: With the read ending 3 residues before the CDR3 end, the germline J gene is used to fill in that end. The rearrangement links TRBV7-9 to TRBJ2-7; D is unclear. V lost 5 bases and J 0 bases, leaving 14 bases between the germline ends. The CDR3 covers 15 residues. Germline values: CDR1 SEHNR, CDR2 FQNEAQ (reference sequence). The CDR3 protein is CASSRGSSSSYEQYF. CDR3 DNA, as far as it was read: TGTGCCAGCAGCCGCGGCTCCTCTAGCTCCTACGAG.

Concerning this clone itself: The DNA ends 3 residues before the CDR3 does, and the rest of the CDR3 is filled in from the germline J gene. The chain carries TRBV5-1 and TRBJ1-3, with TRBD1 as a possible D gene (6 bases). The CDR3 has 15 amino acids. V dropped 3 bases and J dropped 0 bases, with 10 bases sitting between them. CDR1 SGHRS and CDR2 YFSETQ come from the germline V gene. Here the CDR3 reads CASSSTGNSGNTIYF. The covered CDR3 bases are TGCGCCAGCAGCTCCACAGGGAACTCTGGAAACACC.

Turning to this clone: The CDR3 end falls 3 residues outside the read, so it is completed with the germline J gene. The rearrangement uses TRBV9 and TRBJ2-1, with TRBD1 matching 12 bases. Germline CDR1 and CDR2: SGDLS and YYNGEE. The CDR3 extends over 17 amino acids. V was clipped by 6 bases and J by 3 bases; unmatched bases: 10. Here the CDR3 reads CASTSGQGANLYNEQFF. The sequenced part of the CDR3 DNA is TGTGCCAGCACTTCGGGACAGGGGGCCAATCTCTACAATGAG.

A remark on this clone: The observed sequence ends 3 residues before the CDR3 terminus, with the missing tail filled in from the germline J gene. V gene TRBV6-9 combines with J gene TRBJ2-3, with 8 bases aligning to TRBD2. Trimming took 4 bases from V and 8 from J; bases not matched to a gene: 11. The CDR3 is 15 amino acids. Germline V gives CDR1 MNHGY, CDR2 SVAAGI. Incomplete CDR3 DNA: TGTGCCAGCAGTTTATCGGGACTAGTGCAGTGTACG. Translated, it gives CASSLSGLVQCT. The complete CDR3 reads CASSLSGLVQCTQYF.

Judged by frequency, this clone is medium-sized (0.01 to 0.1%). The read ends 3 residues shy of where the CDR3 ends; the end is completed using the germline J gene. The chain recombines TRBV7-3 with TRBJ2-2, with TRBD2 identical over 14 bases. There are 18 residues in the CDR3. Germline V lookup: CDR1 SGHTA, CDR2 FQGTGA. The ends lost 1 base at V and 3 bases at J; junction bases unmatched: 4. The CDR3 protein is CASSLKGLAGGYTGELFF. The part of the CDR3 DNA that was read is TGTGCCAGCAGCTTAAAAGGACTAGCGGGAGGATACACCGGGGAG.

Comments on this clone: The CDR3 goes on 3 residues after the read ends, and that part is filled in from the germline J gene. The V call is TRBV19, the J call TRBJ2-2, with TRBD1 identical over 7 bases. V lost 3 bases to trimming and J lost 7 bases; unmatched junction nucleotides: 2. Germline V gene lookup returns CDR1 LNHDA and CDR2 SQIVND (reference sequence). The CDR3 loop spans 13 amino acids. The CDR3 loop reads CASSIDRDGELFF. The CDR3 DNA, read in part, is TGTGCCAGTAGTATCGACAGGGACGGGGAG.

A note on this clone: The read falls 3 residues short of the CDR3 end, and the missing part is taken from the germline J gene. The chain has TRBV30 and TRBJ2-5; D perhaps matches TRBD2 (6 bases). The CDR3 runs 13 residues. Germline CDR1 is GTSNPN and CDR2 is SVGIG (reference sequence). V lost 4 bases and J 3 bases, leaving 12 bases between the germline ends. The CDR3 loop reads CAWTGTAEETQYF. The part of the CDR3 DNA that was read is TGTGCCTGGACTGGGACTGCCGAAGAGACC.

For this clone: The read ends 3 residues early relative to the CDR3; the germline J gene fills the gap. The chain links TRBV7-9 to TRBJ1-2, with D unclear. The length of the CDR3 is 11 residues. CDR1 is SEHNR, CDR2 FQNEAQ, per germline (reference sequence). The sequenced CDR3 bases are TGTGCCAGCAGCTCTTACTACGAC. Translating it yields CASSSYYD. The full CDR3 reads CASSSYYDYTF.

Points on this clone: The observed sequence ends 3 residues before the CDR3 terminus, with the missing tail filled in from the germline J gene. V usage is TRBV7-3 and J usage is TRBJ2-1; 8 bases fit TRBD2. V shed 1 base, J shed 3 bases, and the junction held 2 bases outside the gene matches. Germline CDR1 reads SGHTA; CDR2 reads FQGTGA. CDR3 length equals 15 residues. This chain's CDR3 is CASSLMRGDYNEQFF. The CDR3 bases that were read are TGTGCCAGCAGCTTAATGCGGGGGGACTACAATGAG.

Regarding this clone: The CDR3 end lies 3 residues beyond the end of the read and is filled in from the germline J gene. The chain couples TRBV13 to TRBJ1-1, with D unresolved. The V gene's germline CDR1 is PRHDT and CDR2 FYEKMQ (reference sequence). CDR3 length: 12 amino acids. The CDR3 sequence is CASSLYPGEAFF. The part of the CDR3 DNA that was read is TGTGCCAGCAGCTTGTACCCGGGGGAA.

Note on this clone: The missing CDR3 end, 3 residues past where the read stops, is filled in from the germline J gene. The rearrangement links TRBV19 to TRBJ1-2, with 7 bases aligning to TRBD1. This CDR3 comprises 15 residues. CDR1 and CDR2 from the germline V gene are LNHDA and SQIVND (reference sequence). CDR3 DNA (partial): TGTGCCAGTAGTACCATTCCCGGGACAGTCTACGAC. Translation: CASSTIPGTVYD. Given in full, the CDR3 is CASSTIPGTVYDYTF.

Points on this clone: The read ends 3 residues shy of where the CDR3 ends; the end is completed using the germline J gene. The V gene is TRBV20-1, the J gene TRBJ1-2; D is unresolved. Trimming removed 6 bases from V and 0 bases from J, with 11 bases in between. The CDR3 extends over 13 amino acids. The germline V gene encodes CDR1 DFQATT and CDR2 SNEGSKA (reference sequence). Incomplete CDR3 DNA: TGCAGTGCGTCGGTTCGAACTAACTATGGC. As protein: CSASVRTNYG. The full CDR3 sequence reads CSASVRTNYGYTF.

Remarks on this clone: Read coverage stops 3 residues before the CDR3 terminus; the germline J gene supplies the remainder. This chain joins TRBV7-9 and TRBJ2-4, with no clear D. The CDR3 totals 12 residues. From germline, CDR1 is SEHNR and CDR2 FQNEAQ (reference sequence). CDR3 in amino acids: CASSPPNYGQYF. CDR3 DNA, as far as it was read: TGTGCCAGCAGCCCCCCTAACTATGGT.

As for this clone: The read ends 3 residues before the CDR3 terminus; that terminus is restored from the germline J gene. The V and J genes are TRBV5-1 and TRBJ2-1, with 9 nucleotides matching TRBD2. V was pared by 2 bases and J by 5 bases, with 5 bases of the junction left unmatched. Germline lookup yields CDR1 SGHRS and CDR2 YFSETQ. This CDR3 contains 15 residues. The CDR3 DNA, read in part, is TGCGCCAGCAGCTTTTTGCGGGGGGGACACAATGAG. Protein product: CASSFLRGGHNE. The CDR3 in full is CASSFLRGGHNEQFF.